Listed here are 22 T cell receptor beta chains from one sample, sequenced in a study of OX40 agonist ivuxolimab in advanced cancers. The library was made by the immunoSEQ multiplex PCR assay. TCRdb retrieved this table from immuneACCESS and kept in-frame rearrangements only. Not all clones are present; in checked studies, unresolved V genes account for under half, and no reason is known for the remainder. The sample table lists 55,000 to 75,000 clones, 85% to 90% of them with a count of one. Jointly, the top ten make up about 0.36% of the sample. The sequenced sample was CD4+ or CD8+ T cells sorted from blood, obtained in a trial of the OX40 agonist ivuxolimab. The receptors were sampled from an adult with an advanced solid tumor such as melanoma, head and neck, liver or kidney cancer.

This chain uses TRBV5-1 with TRBJ1-1; D not resolved. Per germline, CDR1 SGHRS and CDR2 YFSETQ. CDR3 length equals 14 residues. Trimming shortened V by 6 bases and J by 0 bases, and 12 bases separated the two germline ends. CDR3 DNA sequence: TGCGCCAGCAACGAAAGGGTTATGAACACTGAAGCTTTCTTT. It translates to CASNERVMNTEAFF. The variable domain in full, with the rest retrieved from reference TRBV5-1 and TRBJ1-1, is KAGVTQTPRYLIKTRGQQVTLSCSPISGHRSVSWYQQTPGQGLQFLFEYFSETQRNKGNFPGRFSGRQFSNSRSEMNVSTLELGDSALYLCASNERVMNTEAFFGQGTRLTVV.

The chain uses TRBV5-1 and TRBJ1-1; 8 nucleotides agree with TRBD1. V dropped 2 bases and J dropped 3; count of bases not matched to a gene: 3. Germline V gives CDR1 SGHRS, CDR2 YFSETQ. CDR3 size: 14 residues. The CDR3 sequence: CASSLDRGDTEAFF. In DNA form, the CDR3 reads TGCGCCAGCAGCTTAGACAGGGGTGACACTGAAGCTTTCTTT.

V and J are TRBV5-1 and TRBJ1-6; tentatively, D is TRBD1 (5 bases). V lost 4 bases and J 0 bases, leaving 14 bases between the germline ends. Germline V gene lookup returns CDR1 SGHRS and CDR2 YFSETQ. This CDR3 spans 17 amino acids. The CDR3 DNA is TGCGCCAGCAGCGCCAAAGGGGTGAGCTCCTATAATTCACCCCTCCACTTT. Amino acids: CASSAKGVSSYNSPLHF.

V and J are TRBV5-1 and TRBJ1-3; the D is unclear. The ends were cut back, 0 bases at V and 5 bases at J, with 12 bases in the middle. Germline lookup yields CDR1 SGHRS and CDR2 YFSETQ. The CDR3 runs 15 residues. CDR3 nucleotides: TGCGCCAGCAGCTTGGCCGCGGAGAGTAGAAACACCATATATTTT. Its translation is CASSLAAESRNTIYF.

This chain connects TRBV13 to TRBJ2-1; a possible D gene is TRBD2 (5 bases). The germline V and J ends were trimmed by 0 bases and 5 bases, with 8 bases remaining between them. Germline values: CDR1 PRHDT, CDR2 FYEKMQ (reference sequence). The CDR3 is made up of 14 amino acids. The DNA of the CDR3 is TGTGCCAGCAGCTTAGGACTAGAGGACAATGAGCAGTTCTTC. Translating it yields CASSLGLEDNEQFF.

The chain has TRBV7-2 and TRBJ2-5; the match to TRBD2 covers 14 bases. CDR1 and CDR2 (germline): SGHTA, FQGNSA. V was pared by 5 bases and J by 11 bases, with 10 bases of the junction left unmatched. CDR3 length equals 15 residues. The CDR3 DNA reads as TGTGCCAGCAGCCGGGGACTAGCGGGAGTTTTGCAGCAGTACTTC. This encodes CASSRGLAGVLQQYF.

V and J are TRBV4-1 and TRBJ2-3, with D tentatively TRBD2 (5 bases). V lost 0 bases to trimming and J lost 0 bases, with 13 bases between them. The CDR3 is made up of 17 amino acids. Germline assignment: CDR1 MGHRA and CDR2 YSYEKL. The CDR3, as DNA: TGCGCCAGCAGCCAAGAAGGGCTAGCCCTTAGCACAGATACGCAGTATTTT. Translation: CASSQEGLALSTDTQYF.

The chain employs TRBV18 and TRBJ2-7, with a possible D match to TRBD1 (5 bases). The length of the CDR3 is 13 residues. Between the trimmed V and J ends, which lost 4 bases and 3 bases, there was a span of 10 bases. The V gene's germline CDR1 is KGHSH and CDR2 LQKENI. CDR3 in DNA: TGTGCCAGCTCACTCGGACACAACTACGAGCAGTACTTC. Translation: CASSLGHNYEQYF.

This chain joins TRBV19 and TRBJ1-5; D not resolved. Trimming shortened V by 1 base and J by 4 bases, and 2 bases separated the two germline ends. CDR1 is LNHDA and CDR2 is SQIVND in the germline V gene (reference sequence). The CDR3 covers 12 residues. CDR3 amino acids: CASSIGNQPQHF. The CDR3 coding sequence is TGTGCCAGTAGTATAGGGAATCAGCCCCAGCATTTT.

The V call is TRBV7-9, the J call TRBJ2-1, with D possibly being TRBD2 (5 bases). In germline, CDR1 is SEHNR, CDR2 FQNEAQ (reference sequence). The CDR3 has 14 residues. Trimming shortened V by 8 bases and J by 10 bases, and 21 bases separated the two germline ends. The CDR3 spells CASDRMGALGEQFF. The CDR3 nucleotides read TGTGCCAGCGATCGAATGGGAGCCCTCGGGGAGCAGTTCTTC.

V gene TRBV12-5 combines with J gene TRBJ2-5; TRBD1 might be the D (6 bases). CDR3 length equals 15 residues. Germline loops: CDR1 LGHNT, CDR2 FRNRAP. The V and J ends lost 6 bases and 1 base respectively, with 15 bases between them. CDR3 sequence (DNA): TGTGCTAGTGGATCTCTCCAGGGGCGCCAAGAGACCCAGTACTTC. This encodes CASGSLQGRQETQYF. Full variable domain (remainder filled in from reference TRBV12-5 and TRBJ2-5): DARVTQTPRHKVTEMGQEVTMRCQPILGHNTVFWYRQTMMQGLELLAYFRNRAPLDDSGMPKDRFSAEMPDATLATLKIQPSEPRDSAVYFCASGSLQGRQETQYFGPGTRLLVL.

The chain recombines TRBV7-2 with TRBJ2-5, with 7 positions matching TRBD1. The germline gives CDR1 SGHTA, CDR2 FQGNSA. V trimming: 5 bases; J trimming: 3 bases; junction bases outside the gene matches: 9. The CDR3 has 15 amino acids. The CDR3 bases are TGTGCCAGCAGCCCCCGGGACAGTTCAAAAGAGACCCAGTACTTC. Translating it yields CASSPRDSSKETQYF. Looking up the rest from reference TRBV7-2 and TRBJ2-5 gives the full variable domain: GAGVSQSPSNKVTEKGKDVELRCDPISGHTALYWYRQSLGQGLEFLIYFQGNSAPDKSGLPSDRFSAERTGGSVSTLTIQRTQQEDSAVYLCASSPRDSSKETQYFGPGTRLLVL.

The gene calls are TRBV6-5 and TRBJ1-2; 7 bases are shared with TRBD1. The trim removed 4 bases at V and 4 bases at J, leaving 9 bases unmatched. Germline V gene data show CDR1 as MNHEY and CDR2 as SVGAGI. CDR3 length: 15 amino acids. The DNA for the CDR3 is TGTGCCAGCAGTTTGACCAACAGGGGTGGCTATGGCTACACCTTC. Its translation is CASSLTNRGGYGYTF.

This chain links TRBV7-8 with TRBJ2-7; TRBD1 matches at 10 bases. The CDR3 consists of 16 residues. Germline CDR1 and CDR2: SGHVS and FQNEAQ. V dropped 5 bases and J dropped 3; count of bases not matched to a gene: 10. CDR3 amino acids: CASSPATGQGDYEQYF. The CDR3 bases are TGTGCCAGCAGCCCCGCCACTGGACAGGGGGACTACGAGCAGTACTTC.

The CDR3 loop is CASSLAGGPGGTQYF. The DNA for the CDR3 is TGTGCCAGCAGTTTAGCGGGAGGGCCGGGGGGGACCCAGTACTTC. The chain uses TRBV27 and TRBJ2-5; 9 bases agree with TRBD2. Germline values: CDR1 MNHEY, CDR2 SMNVEV (reference sequence). J lost 7 bases, V lost 2 bases, and 8 bases had no gene match. This CDR3 is built from 15 residues.

This clone was seen once. This chain links TRBV15 with TRBJ2-2, with TRBD1 identical over 9 bases. The length of the CDR3 is 15 residues. Germline V gene lookup returns CDR1 LNHNV and CDR2 YYDKDF (reference sequence). Unmatched junction bases numbered 3, after V lost 4 bases and J lost 3 bases. CDR3 coding DNA: TGTGCCACCAGCACCGGGACAGGGTACACCGGGGAGCTGTTTTTT. Its protein is CATSTGTGYTGELFF.

V usage is TRBV28 and J usage is TRBJ1-4; D gene unclear. The germline CDR1 and CDR2 sequences are MDHEN and SYDVKM. The V gene lost 3 bases and the J gene lost 6 bases, with 2 bases spanning the gap. The CDR3 extends over 11 amino acids. The CDR3 reads CASSFYEKLFF. CDR3 nucleotides: TGTGCCAGCAGTTTCTATGAAAAACTGTTTTTT.

The rearrangement links TRBV18 to TRBJ2-1; 14 nucleotides line up with TRBD2. V gave up 2 bases and J gave up 15 bases; unmatched junction bases: 6. The CDR3 runs 14 residues. Germline V lookup: CDR1 KGHSH, CDR2 LQKENI. CDR3 nucleotides: TGTGCCAGCTCACCAAAGACTAGCGGGGGGGCCCCGTTCTTC. Its translation: CASSPKTSGGAPFF.

The count of this clone is one. The chain joins TRBV18 to TRBJ2-7; 9 bases map to TRBD2. V was clipped by 4 bases and J by 5 bases; unmatched bases: 9. The CDR3 totals 15 residues. Germline CDR1 and CDR2: KGHSH and LQKENI. Here the CDR3 DNA reads TGTGCCAGCTCACTACCGACTAGCGGCCGAGACGAGCAGTACTTC. Amino acids: CASSLPTSGRDEQYF.

The V call is TRBV7-9, the J call TRBJ1-1; D ambiguous. The V end was cut by 5 bases, the J end by 1 base, with 11 bases between. This CDR3 region has 14 residues. CDR1 SEHNR and CDR2 FQNEAQ come from the germline V gene (reference sequence). The CDR3: CASSRRASNTEAFF. The CDR3 DNA reads as TGTGCCAGCAGCCGCCGGGCCTCGAACACTGAAGCTTTCTTT.

This chain connects TRBV4-1 to TRBJ2-5, with TRBD1 identical over 8 bases. The end of the DNA is better explained by TRBJ2-7, so the J call may be wrong. The CDR3 sequence is 15 residues long. Germline lookup yields CDR1 MGHRA and CDR2 YSYEKL. The CDR3 reads CASSQGTGGTYEQYF. The CDR3 coding sequence is TGCGCCAGCAGCCAAGGAACAGGGGGGACCTACGAGCAGTACTTC.

This clone has only a few counts. The chain employs TRBV10-3 and TRBJ1-5, with D uncertain. Germline V gene data show CDR1 as ENHRY and CDR2 as SYGVKD. This CDR3 comprises 12 residues. Trimming pared 0 bases from V and 6 bases from J, leaving 3 bases between. The CDR3 region is CAISESSQPQHF. The CDR3, as DNA: TGTGCCATCAGTGAGTCGAGTCAGCCCCAGCATTTT.